The present T cell receptor (beta chain) was sequenced within a study of control samples from healthy donors and cancer patients. The CDR3 sequence is 15 residues long. V dropped 6 bases and J dropped 4; count of bases not matched to a gene: 6. Germline V CDR1 and CDR2: MRHNA, SNTAGT. Generated by immunoSEQ multiplex PCR, the TCRdb table keeps only in-frame clones and is missing some. The sample carries 100,000 to 150,000 clones, roughly 87% recorded once. Material for sequencing was blood. The source of this sequence is a man in his late teens or twenties in good health. This chain links TRBV6-4 with TRBJ2-1; 10 bases align to TRBD2. Here the CDR3 DNA reads TGTGCCAGCAGCCGAACTAGCGGGGTATACAATGAGCAGTTCTTC. It codes for CASSRTSGVYNEQFF.